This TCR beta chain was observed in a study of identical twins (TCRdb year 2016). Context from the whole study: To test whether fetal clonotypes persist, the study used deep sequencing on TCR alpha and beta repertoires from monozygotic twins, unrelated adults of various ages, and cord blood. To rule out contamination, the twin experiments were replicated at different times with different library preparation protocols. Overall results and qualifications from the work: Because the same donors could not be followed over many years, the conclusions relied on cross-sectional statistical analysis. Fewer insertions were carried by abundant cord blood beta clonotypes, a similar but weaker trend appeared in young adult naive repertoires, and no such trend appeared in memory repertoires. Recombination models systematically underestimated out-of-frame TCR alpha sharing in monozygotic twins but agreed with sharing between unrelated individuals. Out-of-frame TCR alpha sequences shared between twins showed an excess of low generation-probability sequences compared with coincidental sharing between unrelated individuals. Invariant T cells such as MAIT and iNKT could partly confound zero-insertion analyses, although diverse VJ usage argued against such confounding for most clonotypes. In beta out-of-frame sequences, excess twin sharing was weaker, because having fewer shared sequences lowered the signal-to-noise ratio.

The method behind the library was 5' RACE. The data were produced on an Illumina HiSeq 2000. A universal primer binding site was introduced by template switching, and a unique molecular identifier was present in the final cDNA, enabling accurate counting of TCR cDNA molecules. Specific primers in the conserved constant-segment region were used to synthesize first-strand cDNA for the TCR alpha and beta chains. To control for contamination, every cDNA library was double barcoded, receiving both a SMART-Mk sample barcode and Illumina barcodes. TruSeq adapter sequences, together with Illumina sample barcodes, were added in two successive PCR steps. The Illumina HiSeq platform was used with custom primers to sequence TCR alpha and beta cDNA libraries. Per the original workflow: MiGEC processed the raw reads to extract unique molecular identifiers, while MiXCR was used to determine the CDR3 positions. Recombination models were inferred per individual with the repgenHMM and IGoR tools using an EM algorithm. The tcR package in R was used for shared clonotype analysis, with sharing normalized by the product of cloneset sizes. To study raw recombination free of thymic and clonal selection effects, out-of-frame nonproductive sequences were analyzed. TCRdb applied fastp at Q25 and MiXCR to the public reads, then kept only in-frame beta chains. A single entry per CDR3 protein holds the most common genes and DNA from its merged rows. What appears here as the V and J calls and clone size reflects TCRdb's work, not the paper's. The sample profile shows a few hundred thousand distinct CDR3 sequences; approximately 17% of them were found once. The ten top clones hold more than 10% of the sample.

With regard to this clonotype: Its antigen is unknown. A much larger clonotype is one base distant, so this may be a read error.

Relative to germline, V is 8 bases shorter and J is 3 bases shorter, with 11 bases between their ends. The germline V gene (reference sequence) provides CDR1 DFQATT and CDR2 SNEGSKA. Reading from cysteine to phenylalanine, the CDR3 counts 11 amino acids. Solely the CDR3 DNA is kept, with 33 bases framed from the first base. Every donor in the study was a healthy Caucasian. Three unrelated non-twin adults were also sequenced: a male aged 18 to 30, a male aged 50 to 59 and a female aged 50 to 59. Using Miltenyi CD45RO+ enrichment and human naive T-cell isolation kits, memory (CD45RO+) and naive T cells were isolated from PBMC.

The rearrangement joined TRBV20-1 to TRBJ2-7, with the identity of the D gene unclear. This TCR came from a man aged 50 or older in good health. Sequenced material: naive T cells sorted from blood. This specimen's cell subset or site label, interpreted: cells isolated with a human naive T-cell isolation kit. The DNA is TGCAGTAGAAACAAAGTCTACGAGCAGTACTTC. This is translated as CSRNKVYEQYF.